Given below is one TCR beta chain in context. The entry originates in a study of blood T cell repertoires in COVID-19. V shed 3 bases and J shed 1 base, with 12 bases lying between them. From germline, CDR1 is MGHDK and CDR2 SYGVNS. The CDR3 loop spans 15 amino acids. Some clones are missing from TCRdb's copy, which holds only in-frame ones; the method was immunoSEQ multiplex PCR. The sample has hundreds of thousands of clones; nearly 90% are singletons. The chain carries TRBV25-1 and TRBJ2-5; D might be TRBD2 (6 bases). The sequence was collected from a woman aged 40 to 55 with acute COVID-19. Material: PBMCs or T cells enriched from blood (not recorded which). CDR3 sequence (DNA): TGTGCCAGCAGTGATTTTGCGGGGTCCCAAGAGACCCAGTACTTC. It encodes CASSDFAGSQETQYF.